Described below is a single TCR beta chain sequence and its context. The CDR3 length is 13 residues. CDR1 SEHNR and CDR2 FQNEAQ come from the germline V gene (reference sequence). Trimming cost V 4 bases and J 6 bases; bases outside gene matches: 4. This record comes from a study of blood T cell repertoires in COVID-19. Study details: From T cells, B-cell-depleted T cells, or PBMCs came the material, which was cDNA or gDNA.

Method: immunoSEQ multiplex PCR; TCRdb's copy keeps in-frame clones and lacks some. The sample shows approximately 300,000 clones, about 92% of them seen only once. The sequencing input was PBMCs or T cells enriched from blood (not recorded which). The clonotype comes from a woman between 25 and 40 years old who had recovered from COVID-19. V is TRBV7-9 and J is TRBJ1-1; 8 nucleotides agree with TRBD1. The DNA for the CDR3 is TGTGCCAGCAGCTACGGACAGGGCCCTGAAGCTTTCTTT. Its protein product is CASSYGQGPEAFF.